A selection of T cell receptor beta chains follows, all from one sample in a study of CD8 T cells in Susac syndrome. MiXCR, run by TCRdb on the immunoSEQ multiplex PCR reads, gives a single entry per CDR3 protein. Of about 69,000 distinct CDR3 sequences listed, 95% are singletons. Sequenced input: CD8+ T cells from PBMCs. These receptors came from a human donor in good health. CDR3s include the opening cysteine and the closing phenylalanine or tryptophan. Fields, in order: J gene, V gene, D gene, CDR3 length, clone size, CDR3 protein, CDR3 DNA. A D gene is named only where the DNA matches it firmly. The size entry is marked missing in some rows and otherwise reads once, few, many or a size class.

TRBJ1-2,TRBV7-9,-,13,-,CASSPPGQGGYTF,TGTGCCAGCAGCCCCCCAGGGCAAGGTGGCTACACCTTC
TRBJ2-3,TRBV19,-,13,-,CASLPRGEDTQYF,TGTGCCAGCCTACCAAGAGGGGAAGATACGCAGTATTTT
TRBJ2-5,TRBV9,-,15,-,CASSVGGVFQETQYF,TGTGCCAGCAGCGTAGGGGGGGTATTCCAAGAGACCCAGTACTTC
TRBJ1-4,TRBV4-1,-,14,-,CASTTRRTNEKLFF,TGCGCCAGCACCACTCGGCGAACTAATGAAAAACTGTTTTTT
TRBJ2-3,TRBV28,-,11,-,CASSLYHTQYF,TGTGCCAGCAGTTTATACCATACGCAGTATTTT
TRBJ1-6,TRBV13,TRBD1,16,-,CASSSTGEINDSPLHF,TGTGCCAGCAGCTCGACAGGGGAGATAAATGATTCACCCCTCCACTTT
TRBJ1-2,TRBV9,-,15,-,CASSVESGANYGYTF,TGTGCCAGCAGCGTAGAATCGGGAGCTAACTATGGCTACACCTTC
TRBJ2-7,TRBV28,TRBD1,13,-,CASSRTGAGEQYF,TGTGCCAGCAGCCGCACAGGGGCCGGCGAGCAGTACTTC
TRBJ1-1,TRBV5-6,-,13,-,CASSRAWDTEAFF,TGTGCCAGCAGCCGGGCCTGGGACACTGAAGCTTTCTTT
TRBJ2-2,TRBV12-3/TRBV12-4,-,13,-,CASSPENTGELFF,TGTGCCAGCAGTCCGGAGAACACCGGGGAGCTGTTTTTT
TRBJ2-1,TRBV4-1,TRBD1,14,-,CASSEPGQDNEQFF,TGCGCCAGCAGTGAACCGGGACAGGACAATGAGCAGTTCTTC
TRBJ1-6,TRBV27,-,16,-,CASAMGVAGRNSPLHF,TGTGCCAGCGCAATGGGGGTGGCGGGCAGGAATTCACCCCTCCACTTT
TRBJ2-1,TRBV7-9,-,17,-,CASSSRTENSFYNEQFF,TGTGCCAGCAGCTCAAGGACGGAAAACTCCTTTTACAATGAGCAGTTCTTC
TRBJ2-1,TRBV7-8,-,14,-,CASSLGSGYNEQFF,TGTGCCAGCAGCTTAGGATCGGGCTACAATGAGCAGTTCTTC
TRBJ2-1,TRBV4-1,-,16,-,CASSSGLPGSYNEQFF,TGCGCCAGCAGCTCGGGACTTCCAGGCTCCTACAATGAGCAGTTCTTC
TRBJ2-7,TRBV9,TRBD2,17,-,CASSSLVGGGALSEQYF,TGTGCCAGCAGCTCATTAGTGGGCGGGGGGGCCTTAAGCGAGCAGTACTTC
TRBJ2-2,TRBV4-1,-,12,few,CASSHLGGELFF,TGCGCCAGCAGCCATCTCGGGGGGGAGCTGTTTTTT
TRBJ2-7,TRBV7-9,-,13,-,CASSPGAKYEQYF,TGTGCCAGCAGCCCTGGAGCTAAGTACGAGCAGTACTTC
TRBJ2-5,TRBV7-9,-,17,-,CASSSTEGLAQRETQYF,TGTGCCAGCAGTTCTACGGAGGGGCTAGCGCAAAGGGAGACCCAGTACTTC
TRBJ2-2,TRBV7-2,TRBD1,17,once,CASSYPGQGANTGELFF,TGTGCCAGCAGCTACCCCGGACAGGGAGCGAACACCGGGGAGCTGTTTTTT
TRBJ1-2,TRBV5-6,-,12,-,CASSFMEQGFTF,TGTGCCAGCAGCTTTATGGAACAGGGATTCACCTTC
TRBJ2-3,TRBV2,TRBD2,16,once,CASSAWTSGTTDTQYF,TGTGCCAGCAGTGCTTGGACTAGCGGTACCACAGATACGCAGTATTTT
TRBJ1-2,TRBV29-1,-,12,-,CSDLTGGLIYTF,TGCAGCGACCTGACAGGAGGACTAATCTACACCTTC
TRBJ2-7,TRBV7-8,-,13,-,CASSSDWRYEQYF,TGTGCCAGCAGCTCCGACTGGAGATACGAGCAGTACTTC
TRBJ2-1,TRBV10-2,-,14,-,CASSEGLLYNEQFF,TGCGCCAGCAGTGAGGGACTCCTTTACAATGAGCAGTTCTTC
TRBJ1-6,TRBV7-9,-,13,-,CASSLPSRMALHF,TGTGCCAGCAGCTTGCCCTCGAGAATGGCCCTCCACTTT